Sequencing of this T cell receptor (beta chain) was carried out in a study of spatial heterogeneity in lung cancer. This clonotype is categorized as medium-sized. Its target is not known. The CDR3 length is 15 residues. The germline V and J ends were trimmed by 5 bases and 4 bases, with 15 bases remaining between them. Per the germline V gene, CDR1 is SGHTA and CDR2 is FQGNSA. General study results and limits: Intratumoral expanded alpha and beta TCR counts were found to track tumor mutation counts.

Time point noted: sample taken at primary tumor resection. One entry per CDR3 protein, called by TCRdb with MiXCR from the 5' RACE reads. The data contain 1,500 or so distinct CDR3 sequences, roughly 10% of them seen just once; the ten biggest clones take up around 30%. This specimen consisted of lung tumor tissue, obtained at surgery. The V call is TRBV7-2, the J call TRBJ1-5; maybe TRBD1 (6 bases). This clonotype was sampled from a female donor with early-stage non-small cell lung cancer. In DNA form, the CDR3 reads TGTGCCAGCAGCCAAAGCGGGACAAAAAATCAGCCCCAGCATTTT. It codes for CASSQSGTKNQPQHF.